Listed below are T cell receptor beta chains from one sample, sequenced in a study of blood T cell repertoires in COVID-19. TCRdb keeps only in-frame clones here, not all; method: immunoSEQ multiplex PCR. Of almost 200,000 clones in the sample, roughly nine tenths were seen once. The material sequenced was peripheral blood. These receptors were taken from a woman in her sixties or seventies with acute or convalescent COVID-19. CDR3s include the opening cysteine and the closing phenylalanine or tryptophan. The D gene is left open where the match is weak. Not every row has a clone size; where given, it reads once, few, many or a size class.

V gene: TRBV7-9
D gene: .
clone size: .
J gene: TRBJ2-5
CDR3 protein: CASSSRPGRGRETQYF
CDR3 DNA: TGTGCCAGCAGCTCCCGCCCAGGCAGGGGAAGAGAGACCCAGTACTTC

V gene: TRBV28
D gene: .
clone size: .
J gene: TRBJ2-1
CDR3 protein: CASSPSGRYYNEQFF
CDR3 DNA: TGTGCCAGCAGTCCAAGCGGAAGATACTACAATGAGCAGTTCTTC

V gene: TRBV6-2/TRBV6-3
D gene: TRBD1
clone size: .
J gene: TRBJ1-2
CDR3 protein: CASSPYGTGDYFNYGYTF
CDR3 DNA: TGTGCCAGCAGCCCTTACGGGACAGGGGACTACTTCAATTATGGCTACACCTTC

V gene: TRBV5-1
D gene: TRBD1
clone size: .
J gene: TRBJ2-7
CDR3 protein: CASSLPGTGVYEQYF
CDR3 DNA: TGCGCCAGCAGCTTGCCCGGGACAGGGGTATACGAGCAGTACTTC

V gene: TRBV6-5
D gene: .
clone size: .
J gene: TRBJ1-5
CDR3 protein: CASSNPGQPQHF
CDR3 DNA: TGTGCCAGCAGTAATCCAGGCCAGCCCCAGCATTTT

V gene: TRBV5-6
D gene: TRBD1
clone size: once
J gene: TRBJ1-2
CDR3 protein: CASSRDRDIYGYTF
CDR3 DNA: TGTGCCAGCAGCCGGGACAGGGACATCTATGGCTACACCTTC

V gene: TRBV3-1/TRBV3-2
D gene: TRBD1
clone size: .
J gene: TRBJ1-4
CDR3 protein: CASSPGQGNRNEKLFF
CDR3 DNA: TGTGCCAGCAGCCCGGGACAGGGGAACCGGAATGAAAAACTGTTTTTT

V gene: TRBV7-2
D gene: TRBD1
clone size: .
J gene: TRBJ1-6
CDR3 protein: CASSLARQGESPLHF
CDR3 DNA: TGTGCCAGCAGCTTAGCGCGGCAGGGGGAATCACCCCTCCACTTT

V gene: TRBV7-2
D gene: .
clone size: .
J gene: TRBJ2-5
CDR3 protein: CASSLVRQIQETQYF
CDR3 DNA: TGTGCCAGCAGCTTAGTGCGGCAGATCCAAGAGACCCAGTACTTC

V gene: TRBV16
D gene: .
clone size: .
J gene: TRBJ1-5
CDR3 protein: CASSPSGVTGDQPQHF
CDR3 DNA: TGTGCCAGCAGCCCATCGGGGGTAACGGGGGATCAGCCCCAGCATTTT

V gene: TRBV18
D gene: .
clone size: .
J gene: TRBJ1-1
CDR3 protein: CASSPWQNTEAFF
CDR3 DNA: TGTGCCAGCTCACCATGGCAGAACACTGAAGCTTTCTTT

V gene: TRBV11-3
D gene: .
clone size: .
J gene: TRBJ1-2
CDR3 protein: CASRGGADYGYTF
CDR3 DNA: TGTGCCAGCCGCGGGGGCGCCGACTATGGCTACACCTTC

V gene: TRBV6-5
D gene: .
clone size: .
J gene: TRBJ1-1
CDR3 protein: CASIGQSRNTEAFF
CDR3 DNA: TGTGCCAGCATAGGACAGAGCCGGAACACTGAAGCTTTCTTT

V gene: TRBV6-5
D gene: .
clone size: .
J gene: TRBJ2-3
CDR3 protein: CASSLSGPSTDTQYF
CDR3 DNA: TGTGCCAGCAGTCTGAGCGGACCTAGCACAGATACGCAGTATTTT

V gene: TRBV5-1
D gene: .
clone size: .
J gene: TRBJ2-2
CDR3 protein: CASSRVGEGTGELFF
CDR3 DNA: TGCGCCAGCAGCCGCGTCGGGGAAGGTACCGGGGAGCTGTTTTTT

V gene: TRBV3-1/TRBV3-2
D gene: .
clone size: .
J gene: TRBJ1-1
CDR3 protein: CASSFRGMNTEAFF
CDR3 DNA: TGTGCCAGCAGCTTTCGGGGTATGAACACTGAAGCTTTCTTT

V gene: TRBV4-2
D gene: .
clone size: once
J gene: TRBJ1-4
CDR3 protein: CASSPGRGIDEKLFF
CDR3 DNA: TGTGCCAGCAGCCCAGGCAGGGGTATCGATGAAAAACTGTTTTTT

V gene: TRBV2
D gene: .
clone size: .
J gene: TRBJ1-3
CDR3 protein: CASSDRLSGGNTIYF
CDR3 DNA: TGTGCCAGCAGTGACAGGTTAAGCGGTGGAAACACCATATATTTT

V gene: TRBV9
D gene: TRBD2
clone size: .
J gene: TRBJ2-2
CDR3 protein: CASSPTLAGGLTGELFF
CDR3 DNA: TGTGCCAGCAGCCCGACTCTAGCGGGGGGGCTTACCGGGGAGCTGTTTTTT

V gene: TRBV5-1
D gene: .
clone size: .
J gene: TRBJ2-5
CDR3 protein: CASSLVFTSSKETQYF
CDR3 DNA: TGCGCCAGCAGCTTGGTCTTTACTAGCAGCAAAGAGACCCAGTACTTC

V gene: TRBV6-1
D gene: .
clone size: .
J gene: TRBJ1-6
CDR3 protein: CASSEVSVASYNSPLHF
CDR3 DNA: TGTGCCAGCAGTGAAGTTTCGGTCGCTTCTTATAATTCACCCCTCCACTTT

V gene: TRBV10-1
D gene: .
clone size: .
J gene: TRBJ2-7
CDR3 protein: CASSESSGYEQYF
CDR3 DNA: TGCGCCAGCAGTGAGTCCTCGGGTTACGAGCAGTACTTC

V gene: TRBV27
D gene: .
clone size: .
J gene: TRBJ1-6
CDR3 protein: CASSLSGSSYNSPLHF
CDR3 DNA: TGTGCCAGCAGTTTGTCGGGTAGCTCCTATAATTCACCCCTCCACTTT

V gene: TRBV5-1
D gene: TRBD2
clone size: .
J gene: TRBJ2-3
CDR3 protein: CASSFGGGAGTDTQYF
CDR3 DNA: TGCGCCAGCAGCTTCGGCGGGGGGGCGGGCACAGATACGCAGTATTTT

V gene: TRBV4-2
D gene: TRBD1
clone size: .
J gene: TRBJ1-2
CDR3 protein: CASSPEDRVRYGYTF
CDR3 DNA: TGTGCCAGCAGCCCCGAGGACAGGGTGAGATATGGCTACACCTTC

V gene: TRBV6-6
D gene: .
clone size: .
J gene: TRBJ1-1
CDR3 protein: CASSYGGAMNTEAFF
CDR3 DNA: TGTGCCAGCAGTTATGGTGGGGCTATGAACACTGAAGCTTTCTTT

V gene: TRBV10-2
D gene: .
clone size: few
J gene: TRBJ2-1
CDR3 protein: CASSESYEQFF
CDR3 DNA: TGCGCCAGCAGTGAGTCCTATGAGCAGTTCTTC

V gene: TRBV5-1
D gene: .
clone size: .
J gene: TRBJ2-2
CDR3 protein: CASSYDRNTGELFF
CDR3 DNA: TGCGCCAGCAGCTATGACAGGAACACCGGGGAGCTGTTTTTT

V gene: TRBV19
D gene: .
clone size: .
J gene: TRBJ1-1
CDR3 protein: CASSAAGRLNTEAFF
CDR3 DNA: TGTGCCAGTAGTGCAGCGGGACGGCTGAACACTGAAGCTTTCTTT

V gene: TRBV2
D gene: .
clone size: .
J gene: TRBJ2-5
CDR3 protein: CASSEALSLAGTQYF
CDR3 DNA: TGTGCCAGCAGTGAAGCGCTTAGCCTAGCCGGGACCCAGTACTTC

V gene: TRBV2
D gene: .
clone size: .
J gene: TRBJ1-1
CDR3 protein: CASSDSGGGKAFF
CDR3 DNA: TGTGCCAGCAGTGATTCGGGGGGCGGGAAAGCTTTCTTT

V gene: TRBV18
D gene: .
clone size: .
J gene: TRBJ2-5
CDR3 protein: CASSPGLEETQYF
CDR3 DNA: TGTGCCAGCTCACCGGGGCTAGAAGAGACCCAGTACTTC

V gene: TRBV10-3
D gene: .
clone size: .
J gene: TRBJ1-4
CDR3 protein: CAISDSRRTNEKLFF
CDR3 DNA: TGTGCCATCAGTGACTCGAGGCGGACTAATGAAAAACTGTTTTTT

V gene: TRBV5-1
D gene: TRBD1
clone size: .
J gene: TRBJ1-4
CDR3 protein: CASSAGTGATNEKLFF
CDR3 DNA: TGCGCCAGCAGCGCCGGGACAGGGGCTACTAATGAAAAACTGTTTTTT

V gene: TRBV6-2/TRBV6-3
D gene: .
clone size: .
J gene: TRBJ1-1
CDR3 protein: CASSSNRLITGTEAFF
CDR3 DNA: TGTGCCAGCAGTTCCAACCGTCTGATTACAGGTACTGAAGCTTTCTTT

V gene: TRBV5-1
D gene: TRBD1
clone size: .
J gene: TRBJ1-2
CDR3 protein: CASSLAFGTGYGYTF
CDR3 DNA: TGCGCCAGCAGCTTGGCTTTCGGGACAGGGTATGGCTACACCTTC

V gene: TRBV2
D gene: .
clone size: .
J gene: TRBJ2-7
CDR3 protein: CASQEGYEQYF
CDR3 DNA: TGTGCCAGCCAGGAGGGGTACGAGCAGTACTTC

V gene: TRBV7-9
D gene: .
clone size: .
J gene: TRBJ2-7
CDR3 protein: CASSLAGGAGDYEQYF
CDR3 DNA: TGTGCCAGCAGCTTAGCGGGAGGGGCAGGGGACTACGAGCAGTACTTC

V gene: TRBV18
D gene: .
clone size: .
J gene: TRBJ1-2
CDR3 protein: CASSPAGDGYTF
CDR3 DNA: TGTGCCAGCTCACCAGCAGGGGATGGCTACACCTTC

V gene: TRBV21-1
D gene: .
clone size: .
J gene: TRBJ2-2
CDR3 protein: CASSKSEGLAKNTGELFF
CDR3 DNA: TGTGCCAGCAGCAAAAGTGAGGGCCTGGCCAAGAACACCGGGGAGCTGTTTTTT

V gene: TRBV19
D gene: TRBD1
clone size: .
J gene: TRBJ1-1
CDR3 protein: CASSLDRGYAFF
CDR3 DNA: TGTGCCAGTAGTTTGGACAGGGGGTATGCTTTCTTT

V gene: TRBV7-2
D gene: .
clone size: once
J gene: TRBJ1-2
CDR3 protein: CASSLDRDYGYTF
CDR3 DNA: TGTGCCAGCAGCTTAGACAGGGACTATGGCTACACCTTC

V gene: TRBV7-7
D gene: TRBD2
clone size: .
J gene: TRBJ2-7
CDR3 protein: CASSPGLAGAGEQYF
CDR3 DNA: TGTGCCAGCAGCCCCGGACTAGCGGGAGCTGGCGAGCAGTACTTC

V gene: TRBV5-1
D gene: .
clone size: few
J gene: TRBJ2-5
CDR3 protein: CASSFEQRAEETQYF
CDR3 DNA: TGCGCCAGCAGCTTCGAACAGAGGGCGGAAGAGACCCAGTACTTC

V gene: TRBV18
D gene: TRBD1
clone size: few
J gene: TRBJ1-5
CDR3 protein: CASSPGTGKNQPQHF
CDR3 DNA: TGTGCCAGCTCACCTGGGACAGGGAAGAATCAGCCCCAGCATTTT

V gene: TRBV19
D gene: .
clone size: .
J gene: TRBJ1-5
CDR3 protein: CASMGTRGFVAPQHF
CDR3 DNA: TGTGCCAGTATGGGAACACGGGGTTTTGTCGCGCCCCAGCATTTT

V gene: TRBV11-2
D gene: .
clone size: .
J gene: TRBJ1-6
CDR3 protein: CASSLDLRAAPLHF
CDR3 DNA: TGTGCCAGCAGCTTAGATTTGCGGGCGGCACCCCTCCACTTT

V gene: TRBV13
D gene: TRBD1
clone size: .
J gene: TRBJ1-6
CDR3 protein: CASSSRGQGAGVYNSPLHF
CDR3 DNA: TGTGCCAGCAGCTCCAGGGGACAGGGGGCCGGCGTTTATAATTCACCCCTCCACTTT

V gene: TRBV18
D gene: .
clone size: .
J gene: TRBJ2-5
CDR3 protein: CASSPPVRGPQETQYF
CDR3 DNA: TGTGCCAGCTCACCACCGGTGCGGGGGCCCCAAGAGACCCAGTACTTC